What follows describes a single T cell receptor beta chain. The antigen is not known. At one end the junction does not follow the germline gene, possibly because of a read error. Vaccine contraindications, substance abuse, HIV/AIDS, active malignancy and active illness excluded donors. This sample is part of a study of follicular helper T cells after annual influenza vaccination. Study-wide findings and caveats: ICOS+CD38+ cTfh clonality change tracked circulating plasmablast frequency change.

Looked up from germline, CDR1 is SGHVS and CDR2 is FNYEAQ. There are 17 residues in the CDR3. Profiling relied on immunoSEQ multiplex PCR, and the TCRdb table lists in-frame clones only, not all of them. The top ten hold about 0.87% of the sample, which has 9,900 or so clones, 70% to 85% seen once. Sequencing was performed on CXCR5- memory CD4+ T cells sorted from blood, taken 6 weeks after influenza vaccination. The chain joins TRBV7-6 to TRBJ1-5; TRBD1 matches at 10 bases. This receptor was taken from an adult who received the influenza vaccine. CDR3 coding DNA: TGTGCCAGCAGCTCGACAGGGGGCCCCTCTAGCAATCGGCCCCAGCATTTT. This encodes CASSSTGGPSSNRPQHF.